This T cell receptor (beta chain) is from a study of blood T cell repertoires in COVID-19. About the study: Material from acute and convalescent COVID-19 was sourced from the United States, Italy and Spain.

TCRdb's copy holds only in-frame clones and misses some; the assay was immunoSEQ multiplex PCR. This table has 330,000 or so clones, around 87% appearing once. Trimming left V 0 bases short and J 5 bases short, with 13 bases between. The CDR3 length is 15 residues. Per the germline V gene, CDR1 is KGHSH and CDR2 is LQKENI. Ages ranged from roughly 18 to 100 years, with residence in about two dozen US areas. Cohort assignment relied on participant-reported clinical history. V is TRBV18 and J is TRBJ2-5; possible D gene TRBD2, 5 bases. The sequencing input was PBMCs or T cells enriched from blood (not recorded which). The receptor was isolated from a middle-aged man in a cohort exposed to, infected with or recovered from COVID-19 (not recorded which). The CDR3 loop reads CASSPPGSPGETQYF. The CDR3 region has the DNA TGTGCCAGCTCACCACCAGGTAGCCCGGGGGAGACCCAGTACTTC.